The 7 T cell receptor beta chains below were found in one sample sequenced in a study of OX40 agonist ivuxolimab in advanced cancers. This table comes from immunoSEQ multiplex PCR, and its TCRdb copy is limited to in-frame clones, with some not included. The table includes tens of thousands of clones, around 77% detected once. Sample: CD4+ or CD8+ T cells sorted from blood, taken in a trial of the OX40 agonist ivuxolimab. The receptors derive from an adult with an advanced solid tumor such as melanoma, head and neck, liver or kidney cancer.

In regard to this clone: This sample includes further DNA sequences coding for the same CDR3. V is TRBV10-1 and J is TRBJ2-3, with 7 bases that match TRBD1. This CDR3 is built from 14 residues. The V gene end was trimmed by 6 bases and the J gene end by 1 base; junction bases not matched to a gene: 4. Germline V gives CDR1 WNHNN, CDR2 SYGVQD (reference sequence). This CDR3 reads CASSRDSRTDTQYF. The CDR3 DNA follows: TGCGCCAGCAGCCGGGACAGCCGCACAGATACGCAGTATTTT.

This sequence joins TRBV28 and TRBJ1-5; TRBD1 matches 8 bases. J was trimmed by 2 bases and V by 5 bases; bases with no gene match: 5. There are 15 residues in the CDR3. Germline CDR1 is MDHEN and CDR2 is SYDVKM. The CDR3 DNA follows: TGTGCCAGCAGTGACAGGGGCTTTGGCAATCAGCCCCAGCATTTT. It specifies CASSDRGFGNQPQHF. Using reference TRBV28 and TRBJ1-5 for the parts outside the CDR3, the full variable domain is DVKVTQSSRYLVKRTGEKVFLECVQDMDHENMFWYRQDPGLGLRLIYFSYDVKMKEKGDIPEGYSVSREKKERFSLILESASTNQTSMYLCASSDRGFGNQPQHFGDGTRLSIL.

This rearrangement joins TRBV4-2 to TRBJ1-5; D is unclear. Germline loops: CDR1 LGHNA, CDR2 YNFKEQ. The CDR3 spans 14 residues. Trimming took off 0 bases at V and 4 bases at J, with 7 bases between the two ends. CDR3 loop: CASSQDRSNQPQHF. CDR3 in DNA: TGTGCCAGCAGCCAAGACAGAAGTAATCAGCCCCAGCATTTT.

The rearrangement uses TRBV10-1 and TRBJ2-3; 13 positions agree with TRBD2. The junction had 5 bases not matched to a gene; V was cut back by 3 bases and J by 5 bases. Germline V gene lookup returns CDR1 WNHNN and CDR2 SYGVQD (reference sequence). This CDR3 has 16 residues. The CDR3: CASSDPGLAGVDTQYF. Here the CDR3 DNA reads TGCGCCAGCAGTGATCCCGGACTAGCGGGAGTAGATACGCAGTATTTT.

The chain is built from TRBV4-1 and TRBJ2-1; D is undetermined. The CDR3 sequence is 15 residues long. V lost 3 bases to trimming and J lost 1 base, with 10 bases between them. Germline assignment: CDR1 MGHRA and CDR2 YSYEKL. The CDR3 here is CASSHGRISYNEQFF. CDR3 in DNA: TGCGCCAGCAGCCATGGCAGGATATCCTACAATGAGCAGTTCTTC.

The J gene is TRBJ1-1, the V gene TRBV10-1, with no clear D. Germline CDR1 reads WNHNN; CDR2 reads SYGVQD (reference sequence). This CDR3 contains 15 residues. Trimming removed 6 bases from V and 1 base from J, with 15 bases in between. This CDR3 reads CASSPGWVRNTEAFF. The CDR3 bases are TGCGCCAGCAGCCCCGGTTGGGTTCGGAACACTGAAGCTTTCTTT.

This chain connects TRBV5-6 to TRBJ2-6; the D call may be TRBD1 or TRBD2 (6 bases each). CDR1 is SGHDT, CDR2 YYEEEE, per germline. The CDR3 contains 16 residues. V lost 4 bases, J lost 3 bases, and 14 bases lay in between. The CDR3 protein is CASSAKQGLGANVLTF. The CDR3 DNA is TGTGCCAGCAGCGCAAAACAGGGACTTGGGGCCAACGTCCTGACTTTC.